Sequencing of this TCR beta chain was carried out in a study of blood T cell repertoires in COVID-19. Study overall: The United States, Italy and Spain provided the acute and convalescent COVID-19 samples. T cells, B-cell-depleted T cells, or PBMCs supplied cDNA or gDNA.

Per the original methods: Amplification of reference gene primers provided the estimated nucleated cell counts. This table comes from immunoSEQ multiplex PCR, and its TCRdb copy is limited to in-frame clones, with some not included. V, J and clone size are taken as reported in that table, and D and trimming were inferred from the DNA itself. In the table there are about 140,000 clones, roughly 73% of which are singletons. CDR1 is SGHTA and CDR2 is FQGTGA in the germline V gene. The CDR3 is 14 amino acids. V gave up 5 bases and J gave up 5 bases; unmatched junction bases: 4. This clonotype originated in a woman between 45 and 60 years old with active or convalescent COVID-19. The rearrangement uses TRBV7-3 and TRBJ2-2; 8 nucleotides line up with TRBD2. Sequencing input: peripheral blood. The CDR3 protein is CASSQTGGTGELFF. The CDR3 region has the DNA TGTGCCAGCAGCCAGACGGGAGGGACCGGGGAGCTGTTTTTT. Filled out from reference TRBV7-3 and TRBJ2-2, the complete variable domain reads GAGVSQTPSNKVTEKGKYVELRCDPISGHTALYWYRQSLGQGPEFLIYFQGTGAADDSGLPNDRFFAVRPEGSVSTLKIQRTERGDSAVYLCASSQTGGTGELFFGEGSRLTVL.